This T cell receptor (beta chain) was profiled in a study of cytomegalovirus exposure and HLA in healthy donors (dated by TCRdb to between 2016 and 2019). Background for the entire study: The 500 to 800 repertoires of the first cohort and the 120 validation repertoires were produced on the same platform, according to a later analysis. The study aimed to test whether signatures of past pathogen exposure could be identified by cataloging public T cell receptors. Along with the 666-subject first cohort, a separate validation cohort of around 120 different subjects was used. To predict cytomegalovirus infection status, the study combined high-throughput TCR immunosequencing, statistical association of individual TCRs with disease status, and machine learning.

Note on this clone: No antigen is known for it. No qualities accompany the bases; no much larger clone lies one base away.

Relative to germline, V is missing 3 bases and J is missing 4 bases, with 8 bases of the junction outside any gene match. The germline V gene provides CDR1 SGDLS and CDR2 YYNGEE. From cysteine to phenylalanine, the CDR3 is 16 amino acids long. Left in the record is the CDR3 DNA by itself, 48 bases read in frame from the first base. Library prep was done by the immunoSEQ multiplex PCR assay. The authors' pipeline ran thus. A statistical classification framework was built to diagnose cytomegalovirus status from the catalog of TCR beta chain sequences. This immuneACCESS table, as held by TCRdb, lists in-frame sequences with V and J called but not all clones. Of the missing ones, under half trace to an unresolved V gene in checked studies; the others have no known cause. The D gene and trimming were derived from the DNA, and the V and J assignments and clone size from that table. This sample has over 85,000 clones in its table, and 88% of those were observed once. The ten largest account for 1.4% of the sample.

Donors formed part of the validation cohort, which comprised 120 subjects and was distinct from the first cohort of roughly 600 subjects. Study-wide conclusions, independent of this receptor: All 120 or so repertoires were used to score co-occurrence in the validation cohort in a later analysis, because that analysis had no HLA typing for the cohort. The authors suggested that the approach could potentially be extended to other disease states and immunological phenotypes. In vitro tests confirmed that a few of the cytomegalovirus-associated TCR beta chains recognize cytomegalovirus antigens. Of the cluster scores, roughly 93% were above 0 in a later analysis, which found that TCRs clustered in the first cohort also tended to co-occur in the 120 or so validation repertoires. A total of 164 TCR beta chains were listed by the study as associated with cytomegalovirus. While some public TCRs were present in many individuals, most TCR sequences turned up only very rarely across donors. In both the original and validation cohorts, the classifier was reported to diagnose cytomegalovirus status with high specificity and sensitivity.

The chain was built from TRBV9 and TRBJ2-2; 8 nucleotides in the junction match TRBD2. This TCR derives from a woman younger than 45 in good health and CMV-seropositive. The sequencing sample was made of PBMCs. CDR3 loop: CASSDRERGLTGELFF. The DNA reads as follows: TGTGCCAGCAGCGACCGGGAGCGGGGGCTCACCGGGGAGCTGTTTTTT.